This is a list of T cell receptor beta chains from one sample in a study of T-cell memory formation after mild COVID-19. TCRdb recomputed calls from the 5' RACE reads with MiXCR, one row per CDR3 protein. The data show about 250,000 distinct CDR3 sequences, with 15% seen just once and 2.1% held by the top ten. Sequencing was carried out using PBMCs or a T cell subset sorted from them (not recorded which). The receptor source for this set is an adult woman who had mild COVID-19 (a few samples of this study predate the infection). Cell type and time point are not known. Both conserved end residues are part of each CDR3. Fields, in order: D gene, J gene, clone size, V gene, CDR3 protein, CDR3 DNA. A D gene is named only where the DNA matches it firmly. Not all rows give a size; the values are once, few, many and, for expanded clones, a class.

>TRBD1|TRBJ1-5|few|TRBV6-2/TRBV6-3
CASGRTGGSNQPQHF
TGTGCCAGCGGTCGGACAGGGGGTAGCAATCAGCCCCAGCATTTT
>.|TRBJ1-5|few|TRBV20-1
CSASLGTMGQPQHF
TGCAGTGCTAGCCTGGGGACAATGGGTCAGCCCCAGCATTTT
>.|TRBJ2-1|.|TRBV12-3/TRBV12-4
CASSPSGRSYNEQFF
TGTGCCAGCAGTCCCTCGGGACGTTCCTACAATGAGCAGTTCTTC
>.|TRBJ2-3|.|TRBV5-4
CASSRGVQGGADTQYF
TGTGCCAGCAGCCGTGGGGTGCAGGGCGGCGCAGATACGCAGTATTTT
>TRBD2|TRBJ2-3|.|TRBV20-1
CSARGQGLAGGSSTDTQYF
TGCAGTGCTAGAGGGCAAGGACTAGCGGGGGGGTCTAGCACAGATACGCAGTATTTT
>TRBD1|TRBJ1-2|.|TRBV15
CATRLEQGIDGYTF
TGTGCCACCAGACTTGAACAGGGGATTGATGGCTACACCTTC
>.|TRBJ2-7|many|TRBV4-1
CASSQDFYYEQYF
TGCGCCAGCAGCCAAGATTTCTACTACGAGCAGTACTTC
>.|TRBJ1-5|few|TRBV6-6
CATSRRGEPQHF
TGTGCCACCTCCAGAAGAGGGGAGCCCCAGCATTTT
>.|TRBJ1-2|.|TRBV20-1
CSARDDKSYGYTF
TGCAGTGCTAGAGATGACAAATCCTATGGCTACACCTTC
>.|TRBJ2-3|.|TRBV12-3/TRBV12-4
CASSADHIIGTQYF
TGTGCCAGCAGTGCTGACCACATAATCGGCACGCAGTATTTT
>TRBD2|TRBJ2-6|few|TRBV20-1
CSASRGLAGHSGANVLTF
TGCAGTGCTAGCCGGGGACTAGCGGGCCACTCTGGGGCCAACGTCCTGACTTTC
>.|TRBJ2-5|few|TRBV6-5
CASSSRRSEETQYF
TGTGCCAGCAGTTCCCGAAGGAGTGAAGAGACCCAGTACTTC
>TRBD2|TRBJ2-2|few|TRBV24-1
CATSDFGREGFTGELFF
TGTGCCACCAGTGATTTCGGCAGGGAGGGATTCACCGGGGAGCTGTTTTTT
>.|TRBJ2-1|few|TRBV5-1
CASSLGGLPYNEQFF
TGCGCCAGCAGCTTGGGAGGGCTCCCCTACAATGAGCAGTTCTTC
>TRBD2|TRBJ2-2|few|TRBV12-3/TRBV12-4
CASSQGLAGAGELFF
TGTGCCAGCAGTCAGGGACTAGCGGGGGCCGGGGAGCTGTTTTTT
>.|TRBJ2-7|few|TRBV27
CASSSLRDPVGYEQYF
TGTGCCAGCAGTTCACTCAGGGACCCCGTAGGCTACGAGCAGTACTTC
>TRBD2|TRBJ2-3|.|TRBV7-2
CASSLDRLAGTDTQYF
TGTGCCAGCAGCTTAGACAGACTAGCGGGTACAGATACGCAGTATTTT
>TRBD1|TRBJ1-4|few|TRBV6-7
CASSLSRDRAHQEKLFF
TGTGCCAGCAGTTTGTCCCGGGACAGGGCCCATCAAGAAAAACTGTTTTTT
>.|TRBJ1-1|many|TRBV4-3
CASSAGSTLSTEAFF
TGCGCCAGCAGCGCGGGTAGCACCCTCAGCACTGAAGCTTTCTTT
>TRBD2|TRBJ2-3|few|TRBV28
CASSIAGGGPEDTQYF
TGTGCCAGCAGCATTGCTGGCGGGGGGCCCGAAGATACGCAGTATTTT
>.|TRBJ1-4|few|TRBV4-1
CASSKWGEKLFF
TGCGCCAGCAGTAAGTGGGGAGAAAAACTGTTTTTT
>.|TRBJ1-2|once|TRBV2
CASSAGWGYGYTF
TGTGCCAGCAGTGCAGGGTGGGGCTATGGCTACACCTTC
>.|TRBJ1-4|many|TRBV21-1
CAIESGAGDAAEKLFF
TGTGCCATCGAGTCAGGGGCGGGGGATGCGGCCGAAAAACTGTTTTTT
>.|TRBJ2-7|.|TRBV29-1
CSVNGAARGATYEQYF
TGCAGCGTTAACGGGGCCGCTCGGGGGGCCACCTACGAGCAGTACTTC
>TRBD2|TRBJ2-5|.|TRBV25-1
CASSGFLAGESVTQYF
TGTGCCAGCAGTGGCTTCTTAGCGGGAGAAAGCGTGACCCAGTACTTC
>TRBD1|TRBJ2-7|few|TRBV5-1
CASSLGRQGYEQYF
TGCGCCAGCAGCTTGGGGAGACAGGGCTACGAGCAGTACTTC
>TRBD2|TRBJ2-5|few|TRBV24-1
CATAPRGTSVQETQYF
TGTGCCACCGCTCCTAGGGGGACTAGCGTCCAAGAGACCCAGTACTTC
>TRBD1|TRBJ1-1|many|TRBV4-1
CASSRPGQGNTEAFF
TGCGCCAGCAGCCGCCCGGGACAGGGGAACACTGAAGCTTTCTTT
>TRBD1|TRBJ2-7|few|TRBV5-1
CASSLSGQVYYEQYF
TGCGCCAGCAGCTTGTCGGGACAGGTATACTACGAGCAGTACTTC
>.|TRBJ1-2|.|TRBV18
CASSPIPSTGYGYTF
TGTGCCAGCTCACCAATCCCGTCGACGGGCTATGGCTACACCTTC
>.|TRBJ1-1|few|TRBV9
CASSVVGRNTEAFF
TGTGCCAGCAGCGTAGTCGGACGGAACACTGAAGCTTTCTTT
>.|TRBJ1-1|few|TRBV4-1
CASSQVPNLFEAFF
TGCGCCAGCAGCCAAGTCCCCAACCTTTTTGAAGCTTTCTTT
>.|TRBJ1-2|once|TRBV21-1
CASSKVQRGYGYTF
TGTGCCAGCAGCAAAGTCCAGAGAGGGTATGGCTACACCTTC
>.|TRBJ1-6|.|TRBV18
CASSPKEGLDSPLHF
TGTGCCAGCTCACCAAAGGAGGGCCTGGATTCACCCCTCCACTTT
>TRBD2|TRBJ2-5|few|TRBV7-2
CASSLGGLAGQETQYF
TGTGCCAGCAGCTTAGGGGGACTAGCGGGTCAAGAGACCCAGTACTTC
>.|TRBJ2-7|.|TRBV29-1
CSVYNQGYEQYF
TGCAGCGTTTACAATCAGGGCTACGAGCAGTACTTC
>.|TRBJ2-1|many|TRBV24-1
CATRGTAGQHNEQFF
TGTGCCACCAGAGGGACAGCGGGGCAGCACAATGAGCAGTTCTTC